Below, 8 T cell receptor beta chains from the same sample are listed, as sequenced in a study of cytomegalovirus exposure and HLA in healthy donors. The primer mix had 60 Vbeta and 13 Jbeta primers. Libraries were prepared by immunoSEQ multiplex PCR; TCRdb keeps only in-frame clonotypes and omits some of them. This sample carries approximately 100,000 clones, around 60% of them seen once, and the ten largest clones take over 3.5%. Sequencing used PBMCs. The receptors originated from a man aged 30 to 45 in good health and CMV-seropositive.

The chain links TRBV7-9 to TRBJ2-7; perhaps TRBD1 as D (6 bases). CDR3 length: 18 amino acids. Germline V CDR1 and CDR2: SEHNR, FQNEAQ (reference sequence). V was trimmed by 3 bases and J by 0 bases, leaving 21 bases between them. CDR3 nucleotides: TGTGCCAGCAGCTTCTCCAGGGGCAGATTAATGGACTCCTACGAGCAGTACTTC. Amino acids: CASSFSRGRLMDSYEQYF.

The rearrangement joins TRBV6-5 to TRBJ1-1; D is possibly TRBD1 (5 bases). The CDR3 spans 12 residues. Germline V CDR1 and CDR2: MNHEY, SVGAGI. V lost 5 bases to trimming and J lost 4 bases, with 8 bases between them. This CDR3 is CASSNRPTEAFF. CDR3 nucleotides: TGTGCCAGCAGTAACAGGCCCACTGAAGCTTTCTTT.

About this clone itself: The junction shows a germline mismatch at one end, possibly a read error. V is TRBV7-9 and J is TRBJ2-5; possible D gene TRBD2, 5 bases. There are 13 residues in the CDR3. In germline, CDR1 is SEHNR, CDR2 FQNEAQ (reference sequence). The CDR3 coding sequence is TGTTCCAGCAGCTTAGAGGGCGGAGGGACCCAGTACTTC. Amino acid sequence: CSSSLEGGGTQYF.

The chain joins TRBV14 to TRBJ1-4, with 8 nucleotides matching TRBD1. Germline V gives CDR1 SGHDN, CDR2 FVKESK. J gave up 9 bases and V 4 bases, and 10 bases lay outside the gene matches. The CDR3 length is 15 residues. CDR3 nucleotide sequence: TGTGCCAGCAGCCGGCCTGGGACAGGCCCCAAAAAACTGTTTTTT. Encoded protein: CASSRPGTGPKKLFF.

A word on this clone: Other DNA sequences from this sample encode an identical CDR3 as well. The rearrangement uses TRBV5-6 and TRBJ1-4; tentatively, D is TRBD1 (6 bases). The germline V gene encodes CDR1 SGHDT and CDR2 YYEEEE. V was cut by 4 bases and J by 0 bases, with 13 bases left in between. This CDR3 spans 16 amino acids. The CDR3 coding sequence is TGTGCCAGCAGCCAGGACAGAGGGGCAACTAATGAAAAACTGTTTTTT. Residues: CASSQDRGATNEKLFF.

This chain links TRBV5-4 with TRBJ2-7; TRBD2 aligns across 10 bases. Germline CDR1 and CDR2: SGHNT and YYREEE (reference sequence). This CDR3 has 16 amino acids. V lost 3 bases to trimming and J lost 0 bases; unmatched junction nucleotides: 6. Written as DNA, the CDR3 is TGTGCCAGCAGCTGGGATAGCGGGGGGTTCTCCTACGAGCAGTACTTC. Amino acids: CASSWDSGGFSYEQYF.

This sequence joins TRBV14 and TRBJ2-7, with D maybe TRBD1 (6 bases). Germline CDR1 reads SGHDN; CDR2 reads FVKESK. V was trimmed by 5 bases and J by 4 bases, leaving 12 bases between them. The CDR3 runs 13 residues. DNA for the CDR3: TGTGCCAGCAGCTCCTACAGGGAATACGAGCAGTACTTC. Residues: CASSSYREYEQYF.

This sequence joins TRBV6-5 and TRBJ2-1, with D uncertain. The CDR3 contains 11 residues. Germline values: CDR1 MNHEY, CDR2 SVGAGI. Trimming cost V 6 bases and J 5 bases, with 5 bases left between them. This chain's CDR3 is CASRADNEQFF. Here the CDR3 DNA reads TGTGCCAGCAGGGCAGACAATGAGCAGTTCTTC.